The clone carrying this T cell receptor (beta chain) was seen a handful of times. Antigen unknown. Additional DNA sequences in this sample encode the identical CDR3. Deletions cut 5 bases from V and 0 bases from J, with 5 bases between. The CDR3 is made up of 12 amino acids. Per the germline V gene, CDR1 is SEHNR and CDR2 is FQNEAQ (reference sequence). The record originates from a study of cytomegalovirus exposure and HLA in healthy donors. About the research overall: The roughly 120 validation repertoires, a later analysis reported, used the same platform as the roughly 610 first-cohort repertoires. Points from the study as a whole: For most TCR sequences rarity was the rule, although some public TCRs occurred in many donors. First-cohort TCR clusters were later found to tend to co-occur in the roughly 120 validation repertoires. Investigators reported fewer than 200 TCR beta chains as tied to cytomegalovirus.

Profiling relied on immunoSEQ multiplex PCR, and the TCRdb table lists in-frame clones only, not all of them. The sample lists 150,000 to 200,000 clones; roughly 90% were seen once. The rearrangement uses TRBV7-9 and TRBJ2-7; D gene uncertain. The sequencing input was PBMCs. The origin of this receptor is a woman aged 25 to 45 in good health and CMV-seronegative. The chain's CDR3 is CASSLSSYEQYF. CDR3 DNA: TGTGCCAGCAGCCTAAGCTCCTACGAGCAGTACTTC.